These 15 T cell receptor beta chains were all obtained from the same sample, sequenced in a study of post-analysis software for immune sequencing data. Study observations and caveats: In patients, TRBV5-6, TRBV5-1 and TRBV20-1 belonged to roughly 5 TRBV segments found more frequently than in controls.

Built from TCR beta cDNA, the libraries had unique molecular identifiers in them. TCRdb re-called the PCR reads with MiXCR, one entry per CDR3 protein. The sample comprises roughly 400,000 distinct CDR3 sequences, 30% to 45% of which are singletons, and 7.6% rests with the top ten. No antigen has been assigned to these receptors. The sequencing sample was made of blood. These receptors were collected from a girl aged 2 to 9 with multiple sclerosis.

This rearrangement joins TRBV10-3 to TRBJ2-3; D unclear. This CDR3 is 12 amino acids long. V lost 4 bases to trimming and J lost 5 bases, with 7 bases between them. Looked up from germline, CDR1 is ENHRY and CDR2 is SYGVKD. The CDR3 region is CAISGYEDTQYF. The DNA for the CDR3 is TGTGCCATCAGTGGTTACGAAGATACGCAGTATTTT.

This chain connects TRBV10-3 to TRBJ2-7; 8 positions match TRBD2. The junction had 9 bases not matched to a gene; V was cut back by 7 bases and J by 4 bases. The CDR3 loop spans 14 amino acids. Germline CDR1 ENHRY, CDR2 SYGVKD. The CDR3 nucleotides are TGTGCCATCAAGGAGGGAGCGGGAGTGTACGAGCAGTACTTC. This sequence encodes CAIKEGAGVYEQYF.

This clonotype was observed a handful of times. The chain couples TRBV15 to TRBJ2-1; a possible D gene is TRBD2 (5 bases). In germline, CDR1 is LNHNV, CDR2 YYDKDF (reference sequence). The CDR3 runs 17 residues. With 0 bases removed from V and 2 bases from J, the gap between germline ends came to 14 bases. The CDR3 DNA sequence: TGTGCCACCAGCAGAGATGGTCTAGCCCGAACCTACAATGAGCAGTTCTTC. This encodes CATSRDGLARTYNEQFF. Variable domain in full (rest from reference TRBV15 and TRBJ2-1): DAMVIQNPRYQVTQFGKPVTLSCSQTLNHNVMYWYQQKSSQAPKLLFHYYDKDFNNEADTPDNFQSRRPNTSFCFLDIRSPGLGDTAMYLCATSRDGLARTYNEQFFGPGTRLTVL.

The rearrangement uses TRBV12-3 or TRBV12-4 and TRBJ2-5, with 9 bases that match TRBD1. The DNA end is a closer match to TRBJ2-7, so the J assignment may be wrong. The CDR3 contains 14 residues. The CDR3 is CASTFTGGAGEQYF. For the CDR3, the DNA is TGTGCCAGCACATTCACAGGGGGCGCGGGCGAGCAGTACTTC.

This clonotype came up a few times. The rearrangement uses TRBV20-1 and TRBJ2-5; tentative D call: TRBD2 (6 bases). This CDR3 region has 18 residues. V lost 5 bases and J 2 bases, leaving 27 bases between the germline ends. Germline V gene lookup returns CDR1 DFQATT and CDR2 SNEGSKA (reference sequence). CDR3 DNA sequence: TGCAGTGCTTCTATCCCGGGACTCAAGCCATACCAACAAGAGACCCAGTACTTC. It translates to CSASIPGLKPYQQETQYF.

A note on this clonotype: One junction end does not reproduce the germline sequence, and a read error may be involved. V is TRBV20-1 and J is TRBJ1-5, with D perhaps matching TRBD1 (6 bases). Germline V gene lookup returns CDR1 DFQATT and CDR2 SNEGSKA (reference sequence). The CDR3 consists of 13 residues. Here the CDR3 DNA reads TGCAGTGCCAGAGGGGGGTTCAATCAGCCCCAGCATTTT. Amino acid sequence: CSARGGFNQPQHF.

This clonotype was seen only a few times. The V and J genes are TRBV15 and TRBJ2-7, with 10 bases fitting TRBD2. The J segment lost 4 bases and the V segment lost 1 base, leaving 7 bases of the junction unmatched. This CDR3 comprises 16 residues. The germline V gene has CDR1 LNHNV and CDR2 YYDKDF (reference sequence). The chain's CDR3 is CATSRAGTSEEYEQYF. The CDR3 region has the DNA TGTGCCACCAGCAGAGCCGGGACTAGCGAAGAATACGAGCAGTACTTC.

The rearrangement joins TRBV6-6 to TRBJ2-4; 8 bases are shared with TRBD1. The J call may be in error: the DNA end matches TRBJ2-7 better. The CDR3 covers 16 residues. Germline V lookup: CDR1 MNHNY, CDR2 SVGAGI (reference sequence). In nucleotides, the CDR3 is TGTGCCAGCAGTTACTCCCGGACAGGGTTCGGTAACGAGCAGTACTTC. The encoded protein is CASSYSRTGFGNEQYF.

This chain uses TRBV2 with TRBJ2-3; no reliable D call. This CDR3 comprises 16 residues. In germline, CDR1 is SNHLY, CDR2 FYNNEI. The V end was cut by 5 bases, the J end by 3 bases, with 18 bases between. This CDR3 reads CASSLPGFQMTDTQYF. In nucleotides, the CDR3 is TGTGCCAGCAGTCTACCTGGGTTTCAAATGACAGATACGCAGTATTTT.

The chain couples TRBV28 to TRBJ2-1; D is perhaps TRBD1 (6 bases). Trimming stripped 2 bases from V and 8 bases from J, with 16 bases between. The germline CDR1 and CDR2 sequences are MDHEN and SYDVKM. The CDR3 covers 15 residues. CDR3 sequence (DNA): TGTGCCAGCAGTTTACTCTATGGGGGCCGGGATGAGCAGTTCTTC. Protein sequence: CASSLLYGGRDEQFF.

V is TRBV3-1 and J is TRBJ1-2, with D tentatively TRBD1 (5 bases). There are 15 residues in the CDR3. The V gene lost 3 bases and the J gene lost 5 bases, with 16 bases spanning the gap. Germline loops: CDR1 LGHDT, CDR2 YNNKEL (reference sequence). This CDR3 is CASSHQGGMRYGYTF. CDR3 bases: TGTGCCAGCAGCCACCAGGGAGGGATGCGATATGGCTACACCTTC.

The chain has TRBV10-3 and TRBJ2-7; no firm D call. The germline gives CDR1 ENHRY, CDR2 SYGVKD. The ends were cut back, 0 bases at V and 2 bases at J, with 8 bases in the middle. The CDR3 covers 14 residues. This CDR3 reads CAISESKSAYEQYF. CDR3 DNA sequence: TGTGCCATCAGTGAGTCTAAGTCAGCCTACGAGCAGTACTTC.

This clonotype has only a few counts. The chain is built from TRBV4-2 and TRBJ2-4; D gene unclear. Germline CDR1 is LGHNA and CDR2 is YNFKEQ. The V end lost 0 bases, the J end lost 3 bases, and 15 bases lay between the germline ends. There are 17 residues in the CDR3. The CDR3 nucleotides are TGTGCCAGCAGCCAAGATTCGCCTCTAAGGGTCAAAAACATTCAGTACTTC. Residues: CASSQDSPLRVKNIQYF.

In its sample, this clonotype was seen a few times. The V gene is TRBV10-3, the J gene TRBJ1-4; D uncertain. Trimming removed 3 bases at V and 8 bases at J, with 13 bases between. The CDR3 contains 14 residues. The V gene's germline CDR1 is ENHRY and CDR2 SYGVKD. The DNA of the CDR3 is TGTGCCATCAGTGAAAGGGCTACCGGGGAAAAACTGTTTTTT. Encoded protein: CAISERATGEKLFF.

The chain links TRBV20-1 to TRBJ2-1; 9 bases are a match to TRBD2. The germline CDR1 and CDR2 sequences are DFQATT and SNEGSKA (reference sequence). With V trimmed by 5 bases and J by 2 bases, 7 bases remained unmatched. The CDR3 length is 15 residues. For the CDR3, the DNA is TGCAGTGCTTACAGACTAGCGGATCCCTACAATGAGCAGTTCTTC. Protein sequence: CSAYRLADPYNEQFF.